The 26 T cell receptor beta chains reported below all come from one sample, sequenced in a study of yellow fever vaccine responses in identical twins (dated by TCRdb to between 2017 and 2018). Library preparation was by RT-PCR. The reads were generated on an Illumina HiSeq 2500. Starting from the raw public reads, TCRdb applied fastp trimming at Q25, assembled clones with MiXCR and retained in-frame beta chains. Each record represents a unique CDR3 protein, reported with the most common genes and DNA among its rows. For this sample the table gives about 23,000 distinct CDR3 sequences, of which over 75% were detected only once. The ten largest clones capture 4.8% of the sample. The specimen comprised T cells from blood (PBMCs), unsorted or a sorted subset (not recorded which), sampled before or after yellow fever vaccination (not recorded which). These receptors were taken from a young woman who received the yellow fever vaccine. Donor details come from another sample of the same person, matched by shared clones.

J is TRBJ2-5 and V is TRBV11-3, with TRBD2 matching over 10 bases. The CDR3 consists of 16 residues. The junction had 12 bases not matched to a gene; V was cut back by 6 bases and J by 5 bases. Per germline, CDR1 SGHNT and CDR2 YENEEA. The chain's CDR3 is CASSITSGNPRETQYF. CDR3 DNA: TGTGCCAGCAGTATTACTAGCGGGAATCCAAGGGAGACCCAGTACTTC.

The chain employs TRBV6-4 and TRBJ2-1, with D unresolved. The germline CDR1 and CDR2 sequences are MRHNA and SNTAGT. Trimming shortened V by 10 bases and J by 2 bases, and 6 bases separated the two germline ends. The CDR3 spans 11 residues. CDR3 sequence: CATTAYNEQFF. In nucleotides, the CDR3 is TGTGCCACGACTGCCTACAATGAGCAGTTCTTC.

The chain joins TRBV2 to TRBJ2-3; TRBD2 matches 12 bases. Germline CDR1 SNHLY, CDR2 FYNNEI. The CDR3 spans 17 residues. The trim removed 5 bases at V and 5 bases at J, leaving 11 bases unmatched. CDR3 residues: CASSRSSGGAFEDTQYF. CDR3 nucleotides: TGTGCCAGCAGTCGGTCTAGCGGGGGGGCGTTTGAAGATACGCAGTATTTT. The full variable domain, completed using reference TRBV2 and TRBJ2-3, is EPEVTQTPSHQVTQMGQEVILRCVPISNHLYFYWYRQILGQKVEFLVSFYNNEISEKSEIFDDQFSVERPDGSNFTLKIRSTKLEDSAMYFCASSRSSGGAFEDTQYFGPGTRLTVL.

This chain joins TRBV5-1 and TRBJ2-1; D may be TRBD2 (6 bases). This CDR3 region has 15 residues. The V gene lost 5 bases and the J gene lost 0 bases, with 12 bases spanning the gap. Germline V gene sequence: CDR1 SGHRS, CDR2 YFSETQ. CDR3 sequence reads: CASRFSGASYNEQFF. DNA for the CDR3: TGCGCCAGCAGGTTTAGCGGAGCCTCCTACAATGAGCAGTTCTTC.

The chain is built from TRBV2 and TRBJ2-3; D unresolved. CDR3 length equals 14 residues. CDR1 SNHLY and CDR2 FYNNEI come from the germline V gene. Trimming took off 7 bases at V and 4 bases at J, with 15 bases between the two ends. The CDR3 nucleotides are TGTGCCAGCATTGGGTTCCTACGCCCAGATACGCAGTATTTT. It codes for CASIGFLRPDTQYF.

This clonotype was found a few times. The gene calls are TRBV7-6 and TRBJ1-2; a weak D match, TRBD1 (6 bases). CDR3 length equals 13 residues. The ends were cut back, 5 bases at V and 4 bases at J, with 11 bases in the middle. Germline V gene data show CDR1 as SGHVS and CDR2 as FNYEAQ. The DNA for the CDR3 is TGTGCCAGCAGCCCTGGGGACACCTATGGCTACACCTTC. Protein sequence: CASSPGDTYGYTF. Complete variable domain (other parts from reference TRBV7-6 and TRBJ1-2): GAGVSQSPRYKVTKRGQDVALRCDPISGHVSLYWYRQALGQGPEFLTYFNYEAQQDKSGLPNDRFSAERPEGSISTLTIQRTEQRDSAMYRCASSPGDTYGYTFGSGTRLTVV.

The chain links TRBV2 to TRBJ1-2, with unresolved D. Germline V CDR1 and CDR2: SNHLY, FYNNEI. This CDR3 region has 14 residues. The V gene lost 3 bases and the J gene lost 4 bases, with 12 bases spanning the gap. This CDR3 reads CASSETDGIYGYTF. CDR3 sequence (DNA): TGTGCCAGCAGTGAGACGGACGGAATCTATGGCTACACCTTC.

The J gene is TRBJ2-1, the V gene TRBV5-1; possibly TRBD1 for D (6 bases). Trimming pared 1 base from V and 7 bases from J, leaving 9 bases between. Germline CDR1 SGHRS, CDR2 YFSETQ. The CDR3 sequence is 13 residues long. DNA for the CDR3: TGCGCCAGCAGCTTGACAGGGATTAATGAGCAGTTCTTC. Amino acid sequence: CASSLTGINEQFF. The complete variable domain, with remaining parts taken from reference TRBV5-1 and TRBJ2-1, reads KAGVTQTPRYLIKTRGQQVTLSCSPISGHRSVSWYQQTPGQGLQFLFEYFSETQRNKGNFPGRFSGRQFSNSRSEMNVSTLELGDSALYLCASSLTGINEQFFGPGTRLTVL.

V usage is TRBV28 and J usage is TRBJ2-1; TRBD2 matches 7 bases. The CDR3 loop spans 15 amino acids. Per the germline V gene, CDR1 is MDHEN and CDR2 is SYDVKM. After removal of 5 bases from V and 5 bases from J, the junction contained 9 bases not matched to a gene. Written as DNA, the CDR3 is TGTGCCAGCAGTGCCGGGAAAGCGGGGAACAATGAGCAGTTCTTC. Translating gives CASSAGKAGNNEQFF.

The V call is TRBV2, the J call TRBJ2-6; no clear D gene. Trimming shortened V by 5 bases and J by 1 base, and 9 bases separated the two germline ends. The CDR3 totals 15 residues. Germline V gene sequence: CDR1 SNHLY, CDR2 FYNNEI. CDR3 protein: CASSLESSGANVLTF. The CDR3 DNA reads TGTGCCAGCAGTCTCGAGTCATCTGGGGCCAACGTCCTGACTTTC.

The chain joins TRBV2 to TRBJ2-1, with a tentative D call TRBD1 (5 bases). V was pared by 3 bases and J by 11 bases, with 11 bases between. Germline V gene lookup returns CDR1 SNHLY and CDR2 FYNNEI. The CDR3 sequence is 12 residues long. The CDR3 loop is CASSDRGFKQFF. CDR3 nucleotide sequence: TGTGCCAGCAGTGATAGGGGTTTCAAGCAGTTCTTC.

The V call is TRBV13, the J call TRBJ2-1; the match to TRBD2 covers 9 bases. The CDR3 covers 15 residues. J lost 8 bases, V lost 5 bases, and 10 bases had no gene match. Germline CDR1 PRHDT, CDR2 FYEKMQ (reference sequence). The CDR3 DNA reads TGTGCCAGCAGCCTTAGCGGGGGTCCATGGGATGAGCAGTTCTTC. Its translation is CASSLSGGPWDEQFF.

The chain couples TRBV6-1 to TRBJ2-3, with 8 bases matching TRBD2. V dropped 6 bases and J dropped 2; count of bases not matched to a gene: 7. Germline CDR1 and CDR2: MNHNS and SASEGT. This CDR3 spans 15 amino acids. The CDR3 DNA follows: TGTGCCAGCAGACACGGACTAGCTGACACAGATACGCAGTATTTT. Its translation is CASRHGLADTDTQYF.

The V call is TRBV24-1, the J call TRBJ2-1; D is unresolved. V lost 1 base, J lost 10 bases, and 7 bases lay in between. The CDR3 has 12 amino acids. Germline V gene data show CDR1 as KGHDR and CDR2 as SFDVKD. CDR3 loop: CATSDLGREQFF. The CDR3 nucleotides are TGTGCCACCAGTGATTTAGGGCGGGAGCAGTTCTTC.

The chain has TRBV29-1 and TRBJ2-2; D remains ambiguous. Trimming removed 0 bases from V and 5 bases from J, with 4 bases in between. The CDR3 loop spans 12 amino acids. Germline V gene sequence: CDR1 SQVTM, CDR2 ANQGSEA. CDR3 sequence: CSVEEGTGELFF. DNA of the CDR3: TGCAGCGTTGAAGAGGGGACCGGGGAGCTGTTTTTT.

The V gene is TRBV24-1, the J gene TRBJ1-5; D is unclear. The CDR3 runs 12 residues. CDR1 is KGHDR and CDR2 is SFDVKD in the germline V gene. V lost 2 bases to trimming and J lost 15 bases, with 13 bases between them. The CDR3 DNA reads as TGTGCCACCAGTGATTCCGATCGTCCCACGCATTTT. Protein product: CATSDSDRPTHF.

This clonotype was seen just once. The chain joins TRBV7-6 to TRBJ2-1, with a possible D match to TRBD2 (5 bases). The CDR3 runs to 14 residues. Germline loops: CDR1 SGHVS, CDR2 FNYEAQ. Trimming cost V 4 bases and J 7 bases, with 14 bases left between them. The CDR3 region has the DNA TGTGCCAGCAGCTCTAGCTTGATGGGAAATGAGCAGTTCTTC. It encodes CASSSSLMGNEQFF.

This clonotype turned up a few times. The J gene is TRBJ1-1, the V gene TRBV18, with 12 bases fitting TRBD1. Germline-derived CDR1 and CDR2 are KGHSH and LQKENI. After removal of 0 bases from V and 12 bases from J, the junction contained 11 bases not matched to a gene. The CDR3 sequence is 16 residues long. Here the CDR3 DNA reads TGTGCCAGCTCACCACCGCTAACCGGGACAGGGGGCGGGACTTTCTTT. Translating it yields CASSPPLTGTGGGTFF.

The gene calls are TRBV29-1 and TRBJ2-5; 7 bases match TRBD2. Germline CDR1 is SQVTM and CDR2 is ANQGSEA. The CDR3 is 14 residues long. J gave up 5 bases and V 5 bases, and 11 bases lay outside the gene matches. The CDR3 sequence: CSVPQAGVWETQYF. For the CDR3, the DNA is TGCAGCGTTCCCCAGGCGGGAGTCTGGGAGACCCAGTACTTC.

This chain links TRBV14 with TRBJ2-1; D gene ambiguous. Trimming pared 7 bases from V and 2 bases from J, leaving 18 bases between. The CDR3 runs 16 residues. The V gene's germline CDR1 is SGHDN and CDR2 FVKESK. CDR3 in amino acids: CASTTGSFFPYNEQFF. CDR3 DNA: TGTGCCAGCACCACGGGTAGCTTCTTTCCCTACAATGAGCAGTTCTTC.

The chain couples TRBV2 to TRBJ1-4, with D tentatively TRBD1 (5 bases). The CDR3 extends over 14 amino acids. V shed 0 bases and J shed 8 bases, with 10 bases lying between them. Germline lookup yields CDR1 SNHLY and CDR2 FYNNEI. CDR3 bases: TGTGCCAGCAGTGAAGCGCTTCGGGGGGAAAAACTGTTTTTT. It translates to CASSEALRGEKLFF. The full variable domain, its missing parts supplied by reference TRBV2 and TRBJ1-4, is EPEVTQTPSHQVTQMGQEVILRCVPISNHLYFYWYRQILGQKVEFLVSFYNNEISEKSEIFDDQFSVERPDGSNFTLKIRSTKLEDSAMYFCASSEALRGEKLFFGSGTQLSVL.

The CDR3 nucleotides are TGTGCCAGCAGTCGAAACAGGGATGAGCAGTTCTTC. Translated, it gives CASSRNRDEQFF. The chain employs TRBV12-3 or TRBV12-4 and TRBJ2-1, with D tentatively TRBD1 (6 bases). The ends were cut back, 5 bases at V and 8 bases at J, with 10 bases in the middle. The CDR3 sequence is 12 residues long.

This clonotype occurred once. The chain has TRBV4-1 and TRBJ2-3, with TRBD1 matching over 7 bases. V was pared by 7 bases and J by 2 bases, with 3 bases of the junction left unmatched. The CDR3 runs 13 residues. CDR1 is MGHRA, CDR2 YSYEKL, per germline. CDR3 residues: CASTRGFTDTQYF. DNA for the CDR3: TGCGCCAGCACCAGGGGGTTCACAGATACGCAGTATTTT.

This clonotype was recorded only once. The CDR3 sequence is CASSQEARTSGRFEQYF. CDR3 DNA: TGCGCCAGCAGCCAAGAAGCCAGGACTAGCGGGAGGTTCGAGCAGTACTTC. This chain connects TRBV4-1 to TRBJ2-7; TRBD2 matches 14 bases. Trimming at V came to 0 bases and at J to 6 bases, leaving 7 bases not matched to a gene. The V gene's germline CDR1 is MGHRA and CDR2 YSYEKL. The CDR3 has 17 amino acids.

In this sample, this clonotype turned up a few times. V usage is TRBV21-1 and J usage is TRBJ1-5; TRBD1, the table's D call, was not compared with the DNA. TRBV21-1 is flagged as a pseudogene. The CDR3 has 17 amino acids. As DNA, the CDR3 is TGTGCCAGCACCACCCGAGGGGGTCCCTTTAGCAATCAGCCCCAGCATTTT. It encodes CASTTRGGPFSNQPQHF.

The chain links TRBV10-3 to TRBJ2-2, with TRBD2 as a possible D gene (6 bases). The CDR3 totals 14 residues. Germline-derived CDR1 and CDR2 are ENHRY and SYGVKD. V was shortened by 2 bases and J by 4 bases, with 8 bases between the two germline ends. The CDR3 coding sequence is TGTGCCATCAGTGAGCCGACTAGCACCGGGGAGCTGTTTTTT. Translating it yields CAISEPTSTGELFF.